This T cell receptor beta chain was obtained from a study of Ad26.COV2.S vaccination and SARS-CoV-2 variants. Study-wide context: Sample donor was a member of the COV1001 Ad26.COV2.S trial arm. The authors gave Ad26.COV2.S intramuscularly, either once or twice 56 days apart. Study-level results: Measurement of non-spike TCR breadth gave similar results in vaccine and placebo recipients.

J gave up 0 bases and V 4 bases, and 6 bases lay outside the gene matches. Germline V gives CDR1 LGHNA, CDR2 YSLEER. This CDR3 has 17 residues. With respect to this clone: Its antigen is not known.

Treatment denoted: over 15 received Ad26.COV2.S at low or high dose, single or two shots; several received placebo; per-sample allocation not given. Day 63 after the first injection of vaccine or placebo was the sampling time. TCRdb's copy holds only in-frame clones and misses some; the assay was immunoSEQ multiplex PCR. Here the sample spans some 400,000 clones, 89% being singletons. Material: peripheral blood, obtained in a trial of Ad26.COV2.S vaccine versus placebo. V usage is TRBV4-3 and J usage is TRBJ2-6; 7 bases match TRBD2. This TCR derives from a person between 18 and 65 years old who received the Ad26.COV2.S COVID-19 vaccine or a placebo. Written as DNA, the CDR3 is TGCGCCAGCAGCCGGACTAGAAGCTCCTCTGGGGCCAACGTCCTGACTTTC. It specifies CASSRTRSSSGANVLTF.